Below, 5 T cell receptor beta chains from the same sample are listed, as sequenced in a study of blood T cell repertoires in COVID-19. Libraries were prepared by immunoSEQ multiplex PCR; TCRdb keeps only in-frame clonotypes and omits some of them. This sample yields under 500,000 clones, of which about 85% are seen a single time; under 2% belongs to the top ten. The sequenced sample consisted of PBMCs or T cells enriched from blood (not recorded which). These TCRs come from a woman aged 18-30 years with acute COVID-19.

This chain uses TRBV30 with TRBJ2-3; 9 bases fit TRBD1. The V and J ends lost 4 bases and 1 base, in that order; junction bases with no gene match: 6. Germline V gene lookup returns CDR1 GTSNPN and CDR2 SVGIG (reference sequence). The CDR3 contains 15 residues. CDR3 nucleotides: TGTGCCTGGATTACCGGGACAGGGCGCACAGATACGCAGTATTTT. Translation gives CAWITGTGRTDTQYF.

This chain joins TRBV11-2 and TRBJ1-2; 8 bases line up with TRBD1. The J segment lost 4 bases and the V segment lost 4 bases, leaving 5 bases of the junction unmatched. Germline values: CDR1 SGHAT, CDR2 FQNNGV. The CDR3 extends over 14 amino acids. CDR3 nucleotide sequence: TGTGCCAGCAGCTGGGGCGACAGGGGCTATGGCTACACCTTC. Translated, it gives CASSWGDRGYGYTF.

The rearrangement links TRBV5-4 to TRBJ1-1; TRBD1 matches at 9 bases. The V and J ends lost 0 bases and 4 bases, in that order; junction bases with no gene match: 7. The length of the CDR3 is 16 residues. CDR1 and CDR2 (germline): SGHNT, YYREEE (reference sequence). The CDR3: CASSLGAGQGGTEAFF. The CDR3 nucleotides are TGTGCCAGCAGCTTGGGGGCGGGACAGGGTGGCACTGAAGCTTTCTTT.

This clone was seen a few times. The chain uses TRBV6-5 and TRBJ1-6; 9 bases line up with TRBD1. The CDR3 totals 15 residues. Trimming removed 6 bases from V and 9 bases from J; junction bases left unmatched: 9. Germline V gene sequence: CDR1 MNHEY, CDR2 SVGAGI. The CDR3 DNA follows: TGTGCCAGCAGACCCGGACAGGGGCGTAGTTCACCCCTCCACTTT. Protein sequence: CASRPGQGRSSPLHF.

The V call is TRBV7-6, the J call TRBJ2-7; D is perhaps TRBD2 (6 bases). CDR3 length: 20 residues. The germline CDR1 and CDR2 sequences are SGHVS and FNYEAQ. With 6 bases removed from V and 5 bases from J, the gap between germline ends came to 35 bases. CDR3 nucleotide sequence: TGTGCCAGCAGTCCATCGACTTCAGCGGGCTATACACTCCTGGGCGACGAGCAGTACTTC. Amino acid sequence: CASSPSTSAGYTLLGDEQYF.